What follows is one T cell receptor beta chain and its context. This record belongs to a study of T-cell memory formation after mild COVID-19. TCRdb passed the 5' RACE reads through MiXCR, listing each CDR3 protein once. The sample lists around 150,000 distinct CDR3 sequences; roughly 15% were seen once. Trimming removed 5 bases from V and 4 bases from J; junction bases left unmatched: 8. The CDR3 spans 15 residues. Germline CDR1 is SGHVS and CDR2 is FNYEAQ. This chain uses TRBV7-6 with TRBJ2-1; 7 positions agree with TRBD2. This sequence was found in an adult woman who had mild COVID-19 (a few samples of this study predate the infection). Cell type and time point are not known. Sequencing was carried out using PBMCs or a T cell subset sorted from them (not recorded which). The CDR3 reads CASSQGLELYNEQFF. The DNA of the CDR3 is TGTGCCAGCAGCCAAGGACTAGAACTATACAATGAGCAGTTCTTC.